Sequencing of this TCR beta chain was carried out in a study of blood T cells in healthy people across ages (dated by TCRdb to between 2014 and 2017). With respect to the entire study: Template switching captured roughly one uniquely barcoded TCR beta cDNA molecule per two T cells in model experiments. The donors were split into four age groups: young (average approximately 16 years), middle-aged (39), aged (over 55) and long-lived (roughly 88). For two donors (one aged 18 to 29 and one aged 80 or older), the study analyzed two additional independent replicas of 1 million unique cDNA reads from the same blood draw. Using deep sequencing normalized with unique cDNA molecular identifiers, the study measured how TCR beta repertoire diversity changes with age. To avoid experimental bias, donors of different ages were randomly spread across the sequencing lanes.

Broader findings and caveats from the paper: Because profiling used bulk unsorted PBMCs, naive and antigen-experienced compartments could not be compared conclusively. Total diversity estimates from one million sequenced T cells were considered lower bounds and underestimates. Compared with the aged group, more naive CD4+ T cells, fewer expanded clones and increased TCR diversity were shown by the long-lived group, suggesting age selection. Observed TCR beta diversity correlated strongly with the percentage of naive T cells measured by flow cytometry. Because the CMV infection status of the donors was unknown, age-related changes in expanded clonotypes may potentially have been confounded. Observed TCR beta diversity per million T cells fell roughly linearly with age, and a significant reduction was already apparent by age around 44.

The protocol used for the library was 5' RACE. Instrument on record: Illumina HiSeq 2500. The second PCR ran for roughly 6 to 11 cycles and used a J-beta primer mix along with a sample-barcoded 5' primer. A template-switch 5' adaptor carrying 12 random nucleotides introduced a unique molecular identifier onto each TCR beta cDNA molecule. Each sample yielded at least 3 million CDR3-containing paired-end reads. All of the RNA was converted into first-strand cDNA using the Mint cDNA synthesis kit, with a TRBC-specific oligonucleotide serving as the primer. Following uracil-DNA glycosylase treatment, all cDNA underwent a first 18-cycle PCR with the universal primers M1SS and BC2_uni_R. Per the authors' processing: Normalization of each sample was performed by random selection of 1 million high-quality reads, each carrying a distinct molecular identifier. Reads sharing molecular identifiers were discarded rather than binned into consensus sequences. MiTCR, with a Q25 quality threshold and the strictest error-elimination algorithm, was used for CDR3 identification, clonotype clustering and error correction. A nonparametric unseen species model with Euler transformation was used to estimate a lower bound on total TCR beta diversity. Clones were called with MiXCR by TCRdb after fastp trimmed the public reads at Q25, and only in-frame beta chains were retained. Merged by CDR3 protein, the rows form single entries marked with the most common genes and DNA. The V and J calls follow TCRdb's processing rather than the paper's. In all, the sample holds 700,000 to 800,000 distinct CDR3 sequences, and around 40% of those were seen once. The top ten clones comprise about 20% of the sample.

As regards this clonotype: Its target antigen remains unknown. Base quality data are lacking; no much larger clone is found one base away.

The donors were roughly 38 Caucasian individuals from Russia, aged roughly 6 to 90 years, who were systemically healthy. Approximately 9 milliliters of peripheral blood were collected from each donor into EDTA-treated Vacutainer tubes. Ficoll-Paque density-gradient centrifugation was used to isolate PBMCs, with at least 6.5 million per sample. Trizol reagent was used to extract total RNA from PBMCs, with at least 5 micrograms per sample. For every donor, an aliquot of PBMCs went through flow cytometry to measure the percentages of naive CD45RAhigh/CD27high T cells. From its cysteine to its phenylalanine, the CDR3 spans 13 amino acids. Only the CDR3 DNA stays, 39 bases, in frame from base 1. The V and J ends are trimmed by 2 bases and 6 bases, leaving 9 bases between them. From a lookup of the germline V gene, CDR1 and CDR2 are ENHRY and SYGVKD.

The TCR sequence derives from a woman aged 60 to 75 in good health. The V and J genes are TRBV10-3 and TRBJ2-3, with no reliable assignment of the D segment. The sample was blood. The nucleotide sequence reads TGTGCCATCAGTGAGAGCGAGTCCGATACGCAGTATTTT. This gives the protein CAISESESDTQYF.